These 16 T cell receptor beta chains originate from one sample sequenced in a study of T-cell memory formation after mild COVID-19. TCRdb re-analysed the 5' RACE reads in MiXCR, keeping a single row per CDR3 protein. The sample holds 200,000 to 300,000 distinct CDR3 sequences, approximately 16% seen once. The sequencing sample was made of PBMCs or a T cell subset sorted from them (not recorded which). Receptors were obtained from a man aged 18 to 29 who had mild COVID-19 (a few samples of this study predate the infection). Cell type and time point are not known.

The V gene is TRBV20-1, the J gene TRBJ2-1, with D tentatively TRBD2 (6 bases). This CDR3 has 15 residues. Trimming stripped 6 bases from V and 2 bases from J, with 17 bases between. Germline CDR1 reads DFQATT; CDR2 reads SNEGSKA (reference sequence). The CDR3 nucleotides are TGCAGTGCGCGTCCACCTAGCGTCACCTACAATGAGCAGTTCTTC. The encoded protein is CSARPPSVTYNEQFF.

The chain couples TRBV5-1 to TRBJ1-6; D is uncertain. The CDR3 runs 13 residues. CDR1 and CDR2 from the germline V gene are SGHRS and YFSETQ. Trimming took 3 bases from V and 4 from J, leaving 5 bases between them. CDR3 nucleotides: TGCGCCAGCAGCTGGAATTATAATTCACCCCTCCACTTT. As protein: CASSWNYNSPLHF.

The table lists this clonotype with a few counts. At one boundary the junction diverges from the germline segment, which might be a read error. This chain connects TRBV5-1 to TRBJ2-1; 11 nucleotides match TRBD2. CDR1 SGHRS and CDR2 YFSETQ come from the germline V gene. This CDR3 contains 11 residues. CDR3 loop: CASSELAGVVF. CDR3 DNA sequence: TGCGCCAGCAGCGAACTAGCGGGGGTGGTCTTC.

The chain couples TRBV6-5 to TRBJ2-7, with TRBD1 as a possible D gene (5 bases). The CDR3 runs 15 residues. Germline V lookup: CDR1 MNHEY, CDR2 SVGAGI. V was pared by 2 bases and J by 2 bases, with 13 bases between. Here the CDR3 reads CASSYTWQGTYEQYF. The CDR3 nucleotides are TGTGCCAGCAGTTACACTTGGCAGGGCACCTACGAGCAGTACTTC.

The J gene is TRBJ2-4, the V gene TRBV5-6; TRBD1 might be the D (6 bases). CDR1 and CDR2 (germline): SGHDT, YYEEEE. The CDR3 is 14 amino acids. V dropped 1 base and J dropped 6 bases, with 11 bases sitting between them. CDR3 bases: TGTGCCAGCAGCTTGACAGGGCTTGGAAACATTCAGTACTTC. This encodes CASSLTGLGNIQYF.

The V gene is TRBV4-3, the J gene TRBJ2-3; TRBD2 might be the D (6 bases). The length of the CDR3 is 14 residues. Trimming took off 6 bases at V and 5 bases at J, with 15 bases between the two ends. Germline CDR1 and CDR2: LGHNA and YSLEER. The CDR3 coding sequence is TGCGCCAGCAGTAGGGCGGGGATGGGAGATACGCAGTATTTT. Its translation: CASSRAGMGDTQYF.

The chain recombines TRBV12-3 or TRBV12-4 with TRBJ2-7; D might be TRBD1 (5 bases). V lost 6 bases and J 4 bases, leaving 13 bases between the germline ends. The CDR3 spans 13 residues. CDR3: CASSFGHPYEQYF. The CDR3, as DNA: TGTGCCAGCAGCTTCGGACACCCTTACGAGCAGTACTTC.

The chain couples TRBV6-1 to TRBJ2-1; D could derive from TRBD1 or TRBD2 (6 bases each). Germline loops: CDR1 MNHNS, CDR2 SASEGT. V shed 3 bases and J shed 7 bases, with 16 bases lying between them. The CDR3 extends over 15 amino acids. CDR3: CASSDPGASGNEQFF. CDR3 coding DNA: TGTGCCAGCAGTGACCCGGGGGCATCTGGAAATGAGCAGTTCTTC.

The CDR3 is CASSLGTPYEQYV. CDR3 bases: TGTGCCAGCAGTTTGGGGACCCCCTACGAGCAGTACGTC. J is TRBJ2-7 and V is TRBV12-3 or TRBV12-4; D possibly matches TRBD1 or TRBD2 (5 bases each). The CDR3 spans 13 residues. Deletions cut 3 bases from V and 2 bases from J, with 8 bases between.

This sequence joins TRBV4-3 and TRBJ1-5, with D maybe TRBD1 (5 bases). V was trimmed by 1 base and J by 1 base, leaving 8 bases between them. The CDR3 has 15 amino acids. Germline V gene lookup returns CDR1 LGHNA and CDR2 YSLEER. The CDR3 is CASSQGKGSNQPQHF. The DNA of the CDR3 is TGCGCCAGCAGCCAAGGGAAGGGGAGCAATCAGCCCCAGCATTTT.

The genes are TRBV4-2 and TRBJ1-1; D is perhaps TRBD1 (5 bases). V lost 1 base to trimming and J lost 3 bases, with 12 bases between them. Germline V gene lookup returns CDR1 LGHNA and CDR2 YNFKEQ. CDR3 length equals 15 residues. The CDR3 here is CASSQADQGYTEAFF. In nucleotides, the CDR3 is TGTGCCAGCAGCCAAGCGGACCAGGGCTACACTGAAGCTTTCTTT.

This chain connects TRBV7-2 to TRBJ2-1, with D tentatively TRBD1 (6 bases). CDR1 is SGHTA, CDR2 FQGNSA, per germline. This CDR3 has 14 residues. V lost 5 bases, J lost 8 bases, and 16 bases lay in between. The CDR3, as DNA: TGTGCCAGCAGCACGACCCAGGGGATTCATGAGCAGTTCTTC. Its translation is CASSTTQGIHEQFF.

This clonotype was recorded a few times. The chain employs TRBV20-1 and TRBJ2-5; TRBD2 matches at 7 bases. CDR1 and CDR2 (germline): DFQATT, SNEGSKA (reference sequence). The V and J ends lost 6 bases and 1 base, in that order; junction bases with no gene match: 5. The CDR3 contains 13 residues. The chain's CDR3 is CSAIGGSQETQYF. The CDR3 bases are TGCAGTGCGATCGGGGGGTCCCAAGAGACCCAGTACTTC.

This clonotype occurred a few times. This chain joins TRBV3-1 and TRBJ2-2; D gene ambiguous. The V gene's germline CDR1 is LGHDT and CDR2 YNNKEL (reference sequence). The CDR3 consists of 14 residues. The V gene lost 0 bases and the J gene lost 3 bases, with 5 bases spanning the gap. CDR3 bases: TGTGCCAGCAGCCAAGAATTTGACACCGGGGAGCTGTTTTTT. Protein: CASSQEFDTGELFF.

This clonotype was detected a few times. This sequence joins TRBV20-1 and TRBJ1-5, with 8 bases fitting TRBD1. CDR1 is DFQATT and CDR2 is SNEGSKA in the germline V gene (reference sequence). The CDR3 has 15 amino acids. J lost 2 bases, V lost 6 bases, and 9 bases had no gene match. CDR3 DNA: TGCAGTGCCGACAAGGACAGGGTGGGCAATCAGCCCCAGCATTTT. As protein: CSADKDRVGNQPQHF.

There are a few counts of this clonotype. The chain links TRBV20-1 to TRBJ2-3; D unclear. V was shortened by 3 bases and J by 1 base, with 14 bases between the two germline ends. This CDR3 is built from 15 residues. CDR1 and CDR2 from the germline V gene are DFQATT and SNEGSKA (reference sequence). Here the CDR3 DNA reads TGCAGTGCTAGTACATCTCCACTACGCACAGATACGCAGTATTTT. It yields the protein CSASTSPLRTDTQYF.